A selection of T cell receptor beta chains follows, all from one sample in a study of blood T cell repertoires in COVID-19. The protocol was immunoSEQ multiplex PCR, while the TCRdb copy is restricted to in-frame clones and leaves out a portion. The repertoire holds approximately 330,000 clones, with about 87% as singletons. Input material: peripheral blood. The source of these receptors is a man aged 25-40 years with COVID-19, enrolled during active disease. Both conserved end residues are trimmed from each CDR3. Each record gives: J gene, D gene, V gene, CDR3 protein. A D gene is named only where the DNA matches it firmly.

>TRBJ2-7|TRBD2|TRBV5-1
ASTNHREAPEKQY
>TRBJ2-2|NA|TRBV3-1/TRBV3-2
ASSPEDLAGELF
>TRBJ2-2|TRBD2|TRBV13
ASSPRSSGSATGELF
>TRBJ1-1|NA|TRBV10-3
AISPGESTEAF
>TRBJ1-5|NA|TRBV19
ASSIRGQPQH
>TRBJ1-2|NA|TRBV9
ASSREGRANYGYT
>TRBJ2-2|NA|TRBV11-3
ASSLDWGAGELF
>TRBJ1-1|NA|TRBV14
ASSQVSYTEAF
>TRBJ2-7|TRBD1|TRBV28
ATRTGEYEQY
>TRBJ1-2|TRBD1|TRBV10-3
AISSGTGVSGYT
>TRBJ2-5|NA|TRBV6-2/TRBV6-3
ASSRPLAGSGWKY
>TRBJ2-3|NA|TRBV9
ASSLTSRTDTQY
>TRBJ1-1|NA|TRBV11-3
ASSSHTGSEAF
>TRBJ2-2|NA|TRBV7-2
ASSPGDWGPHTGELF
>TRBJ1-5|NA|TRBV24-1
ATSDPGTFQPQH
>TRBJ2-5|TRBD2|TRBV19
ASSMISGRAGETQY
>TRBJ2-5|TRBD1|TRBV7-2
ASRPTQGPQETQY
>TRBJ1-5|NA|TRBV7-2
ASSLVADSNQPQH
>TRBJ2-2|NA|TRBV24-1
ATSDRYRDTGELF
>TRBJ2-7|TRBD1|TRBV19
ASSTTRQGAYEQY
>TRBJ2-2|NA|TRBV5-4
ASSPWTGGRVGTGELF
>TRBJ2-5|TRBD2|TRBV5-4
ASSPRTSVQETQY
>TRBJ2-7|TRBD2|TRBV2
ASSYGLAGPLEQY
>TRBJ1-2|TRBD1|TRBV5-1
ASSASTGGYGYT
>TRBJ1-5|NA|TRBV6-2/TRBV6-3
ASSFPNQPQH
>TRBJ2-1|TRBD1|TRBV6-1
ASSEGGQGAGRAFQF
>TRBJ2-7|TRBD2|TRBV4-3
ASSPRVGTSGSRSYEQY
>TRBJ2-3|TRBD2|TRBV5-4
ASSRLLAENTDTQY
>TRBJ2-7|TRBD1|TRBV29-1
SVRVGTGTYEQY
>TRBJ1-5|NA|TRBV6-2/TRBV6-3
ASSFGGAVDQPQH
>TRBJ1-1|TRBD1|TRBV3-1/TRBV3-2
ASSQGDRGAF
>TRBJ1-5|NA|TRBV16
ASSQFRGGNQPQH
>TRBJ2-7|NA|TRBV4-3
ASSQDVQGWLDEQY
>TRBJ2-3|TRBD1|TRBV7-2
ASSSLRGLADTQY
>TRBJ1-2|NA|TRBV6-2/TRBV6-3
ASSYSGTLYGYT
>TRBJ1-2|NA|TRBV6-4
ASSYSGAEETNYGYT
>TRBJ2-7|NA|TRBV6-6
ASSTQGRTYEQY
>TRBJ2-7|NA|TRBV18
ASSPRPETDYEQY
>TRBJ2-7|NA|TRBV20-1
SARVDRWQY
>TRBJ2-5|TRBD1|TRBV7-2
ASSQDRGRGETQY
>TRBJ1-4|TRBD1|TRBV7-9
ATSGGSPTNEKLF
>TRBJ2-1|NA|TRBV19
ASSIGPINEQF
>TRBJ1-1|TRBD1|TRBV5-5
ASSGRDRGLNTEAF
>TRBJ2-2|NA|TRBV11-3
ASSFAGASNTGELF
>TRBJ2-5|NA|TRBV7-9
ASSLYSDQETQY
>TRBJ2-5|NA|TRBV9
ASSSGATQY
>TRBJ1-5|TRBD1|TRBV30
AWEGTGSSNQPQH
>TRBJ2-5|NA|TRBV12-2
ASRLARQCPQGTQY
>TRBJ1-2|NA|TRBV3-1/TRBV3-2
ASSHLTGSSNYGYT
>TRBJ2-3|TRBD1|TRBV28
ASSVGTADTQY
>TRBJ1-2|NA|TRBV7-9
ASIYPLGGYT
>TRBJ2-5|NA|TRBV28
ASSLDGKAKTQY
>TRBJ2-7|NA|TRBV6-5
ASQGSEVGEQY
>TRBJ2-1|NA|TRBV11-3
ASSLVESHEQF
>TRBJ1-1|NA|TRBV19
ASSIQMNTEAF